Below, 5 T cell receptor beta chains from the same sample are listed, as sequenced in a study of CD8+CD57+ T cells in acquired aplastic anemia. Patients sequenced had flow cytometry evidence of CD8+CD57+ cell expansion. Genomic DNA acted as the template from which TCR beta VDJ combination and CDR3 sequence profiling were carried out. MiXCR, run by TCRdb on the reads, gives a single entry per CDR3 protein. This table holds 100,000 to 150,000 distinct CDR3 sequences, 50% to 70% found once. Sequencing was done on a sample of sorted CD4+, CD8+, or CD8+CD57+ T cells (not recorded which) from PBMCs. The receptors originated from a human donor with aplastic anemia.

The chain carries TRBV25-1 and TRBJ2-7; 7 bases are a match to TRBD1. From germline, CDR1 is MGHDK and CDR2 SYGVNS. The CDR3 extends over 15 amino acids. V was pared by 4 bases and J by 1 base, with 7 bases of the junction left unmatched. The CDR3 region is CASSAQNRGSYEQYF. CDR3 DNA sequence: TGTGCCAGCAGTGCTCAAAACAGGGGTTCCTACGAGCAGTACTTC.

The CDR3 DNA sequence: TGCAGTGCTAGAGCGCGGCAGGGGGTCTCCTACGAGCAGTACTTC. This translates into CSARARQGVSYEQYF. This chain joins TRBV20-1 and TRBJ2-7; 7 nucleotides match TRBD1. V shed 1 base, J shed 0 bases, and the junction held 6 bases outside the gene matches. CDR3 size: 15 residues. The V gene's germline CDR1 is DFQATT and CDR2 SNEGSKA (reference sequence).

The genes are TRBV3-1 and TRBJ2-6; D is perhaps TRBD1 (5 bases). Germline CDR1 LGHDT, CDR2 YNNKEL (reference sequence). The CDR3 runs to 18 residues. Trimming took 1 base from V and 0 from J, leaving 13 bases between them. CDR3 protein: CASSQVIGVPSGANVLTF. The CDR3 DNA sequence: TGTGCCAGCAGCCAAGTTATAGGGGTTCCCTCTGGGGCCAACGTCCTGACTTTC. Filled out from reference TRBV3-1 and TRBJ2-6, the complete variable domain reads DTAVSQTPKYLVTQMGNDKSIKCEQNLGHDTMYWYKQDSKKFLKIMFSYNNKELIINETVPNRFSPKSPDKAHLNLHINSLELGDSAVYFCASSQVIGVPSGANVLTFGAGSRLTVL.

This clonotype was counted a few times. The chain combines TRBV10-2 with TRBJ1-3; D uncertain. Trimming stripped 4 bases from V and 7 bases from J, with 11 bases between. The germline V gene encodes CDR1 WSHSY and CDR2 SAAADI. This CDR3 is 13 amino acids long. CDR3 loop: CASSATPGNTIYF. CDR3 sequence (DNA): TGCGCCAGCAGTGCCACGCCAGGCAACACCATATATTTT.

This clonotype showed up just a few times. The DNA for the CDR3 is TGTGCCAGCAGCGCCAGGGCGGACAGTGGGACTGAAGCTTTCTTT. Translating gives CASSARADSGTEAFF. The rearrangement links TRBV9 to TRBJ1-1, with a weak D call TRBD1 (6 bases). Trimming left V 3 bases short and J 5 bases short, with 17 bases between. Germline V lookup: CDR1 SGDLS, CDR2 YYNGEE. The CDR3 consists of 15 residues.